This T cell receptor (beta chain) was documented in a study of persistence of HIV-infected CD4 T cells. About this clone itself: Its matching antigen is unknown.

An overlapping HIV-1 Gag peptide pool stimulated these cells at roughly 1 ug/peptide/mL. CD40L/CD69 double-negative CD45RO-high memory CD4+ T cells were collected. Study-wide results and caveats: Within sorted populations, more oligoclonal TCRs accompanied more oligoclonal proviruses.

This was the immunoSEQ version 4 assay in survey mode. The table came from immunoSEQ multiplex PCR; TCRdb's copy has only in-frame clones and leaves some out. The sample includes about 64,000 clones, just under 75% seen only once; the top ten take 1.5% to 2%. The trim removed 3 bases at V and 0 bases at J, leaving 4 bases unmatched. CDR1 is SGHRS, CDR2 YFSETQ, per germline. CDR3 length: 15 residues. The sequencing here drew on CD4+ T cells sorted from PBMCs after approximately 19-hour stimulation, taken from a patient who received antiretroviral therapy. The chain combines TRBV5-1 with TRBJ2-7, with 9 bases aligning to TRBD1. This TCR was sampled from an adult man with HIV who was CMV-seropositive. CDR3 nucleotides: TGCGCCAGCAGCTCTGGGACAGGGAACTCCTACGAGCAGTACTTC. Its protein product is CASSSGTGNSYEQYF. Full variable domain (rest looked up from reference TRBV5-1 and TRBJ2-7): KAGVTQTPRYLIKTRGQQVTLSCSPISGHRSVSWYQQTPGQGLQFLFEYFSETQRNKGNFPGRFSGRQFSNSRSEMNVSTLELGDSALYLCASSSGTGNSYEQYFGPGTRLTVT.